Below, one T cell receptor (beta chain) is given with its context. What it binds is unknown. CDR1 is MNHNY, CDR2 SVGAGI, per germline (reference sequence). The CDR3 is 16 residues long. V shed 6 bases and J shed 4 bases, with 21 bases lying between them. This entry comes from a study of shared clonotypes between healthy human individuals. General study results and limits: Donor clonotype sharing was expected to depend on sequencing depth.

Sequencing used immunoSEQ multiplex PCR; TCRdb keeps in-frame clones, though not all of them. The sample yields 950,000 to 1,300,000 clones, around 76% seen once. The sample taken for sequencing was memory CD4+ T cells sorted from blood. Subset reported: CD45RA-negative fraction. The clonotype was recovered from a man aged 18 to 30 in good health. This rearrangement joins TRBV6-6 to TRBJ1-2, with D perhaps TRBD1 (6 bases). The CDR3 coding sequence is TGTGCCAGCAGCGGGACGGCCAGGGGACTTAGCTATGGCTACACCTTC. Protein sequence: CASSGTARGLSYGYTF.